This T cell receptor beta chain was obtained from a study of blood T cell repertoires in COVID-19 (TCRdb year 2020). For context, the study as a whole: The collaborator samples originated in the United States, Italy and Spain and spanned the acute and convalescent phases of COVID-19. The repertoires were released in a freely available public database intended as a resource for research on the immune response to SARS-CoV-2. Deeply sampled blood TCRbeta repertoires from subjects exposed to, actively infected with, or recovered from COVID-19 were included in the dataset. HLA class I and class II types, where available, came from metadata supplied by the sample provider rather than from assay-based typing. The prospective study material was composed of cDNA or gDNA derived from T cells, B-cell-depleted T cells, or PBMCs. The samples were drawn from the first 160 participants of the ongoing ImmuneRACE study and from 1,200 or so subjects provided by 6 global collaborators. The sample metadata nearly always contained a de-identified subject ID, COVID-19 status, age in years and sex. Broad study findings and their caveats: How much clinical and demographic metadata was included differed by source and by participant, and the metadata was provided uncurated.

The immunoSEQ Assay, a bias-controlled multiplex PCR, was used to amplify TCRbeta CDR3 regions from genomic DNA. As for the original processing: The number of nucleated cells in each sample was estimated by amplification of reference gene primers within the assay. To quantify the absolute abundance of each unique TCRbeta CDR3 rearrangement, sequence reads were collapsed and filtered. Productive Simpson clonality was computed per sample as the square root of Simpson's diversity index over productive rearrangements. The table was pulled from immuneACCESS by TCRdb, which kept in-frame rearrangements only. Such tables lose some clones; where checked, under half of the loss comes from unresolved V genes, and the rest has no known cause. V and J calls and clone size follow that table, whereas D and trimming were derived from the DNA. This sample lists tens of thousands of clones; 90% were detected once. The ten largest clones add up to about 1.5% of the sample.

CDR1 and CDR2 were assigned from the germline V gene as MNHEY and SVGAGI. Germline trimming amounts to 10 bases on V and 3 bases on J, with 12 as the count of junction bases outside the gene matches. The CDR3 holds 15 amino acids from the cysteine to the phenylalanine. Just the 45-base CDR3 DNA is kept, in frame starting at base 1. Whole blood was collected in K2EDTA tubes by collaborating institutions according to the institutions' own protocols. For TCRbeta analysis, collaborators shipped samples as frozen whole blood, isolated PBMCs, or DNA extracted from either of those sample types. This clone came up once. The antigen it recognizes is unknown. No qualities accompany the bases; no much larger clone lies one base away.

Sequencing used peripheral blood. The receptor chain draws on TRBV6-5 and TRBJ2-3; 8 middle bases align to TRBD2. The source of this sequence is a man aged 55 to 69 with acute or convalescent COVID-19. The nucleotides read TGTGCCACCAGCCGGAGCGGGAGTGGAACAGATACGCAGTATTTT. This codes for CATSRSGSGTDTQYF.